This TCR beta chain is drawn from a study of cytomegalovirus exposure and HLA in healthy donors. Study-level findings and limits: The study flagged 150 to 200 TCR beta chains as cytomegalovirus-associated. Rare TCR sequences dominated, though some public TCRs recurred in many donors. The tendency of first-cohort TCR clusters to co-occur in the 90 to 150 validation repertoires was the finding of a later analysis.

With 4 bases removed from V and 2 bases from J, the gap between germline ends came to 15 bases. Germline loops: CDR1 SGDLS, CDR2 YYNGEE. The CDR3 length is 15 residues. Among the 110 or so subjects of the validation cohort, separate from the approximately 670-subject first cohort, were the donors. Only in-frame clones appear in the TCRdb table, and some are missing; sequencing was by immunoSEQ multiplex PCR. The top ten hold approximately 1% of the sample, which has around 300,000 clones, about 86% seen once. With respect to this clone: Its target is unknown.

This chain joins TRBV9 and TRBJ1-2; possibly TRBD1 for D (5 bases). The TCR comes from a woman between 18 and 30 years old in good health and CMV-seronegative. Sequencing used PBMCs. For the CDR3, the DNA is TGTGCCAGCAGCCCTGGGGAGGGGCCGAACTATGGCTACACCTTC. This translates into CASSPGEGPNYGYTF. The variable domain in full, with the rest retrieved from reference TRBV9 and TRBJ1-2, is DSGVTQTPKHLITATGQRVTLRCSPRSGDLSVYWYQQSLDQGLQFLIQYYNGEERAKGNILERFSAQQFPDLHSELNLSSLELGDSALYFCASSPGEGPNYGYTFGSGTRLTVV.